The sequence of this T cell receptor beta chain was determined in a study of T cells in Graves' hyperthyroidism and ophthalmopathy. General study results and limits: Most thyroid clonotypes that were expanded above 0.001 also turned up in blood. In simple terms, a model built on 13 V-J features told ophthalmopathy apart from stable hyperthyroidism.

This clonotype was recorded at least ten times. What it binds is not known. What was amplified from RNA transcripts were TCR beta CDR3 regions. TCR CDR3 regions were first amplified by RT-PCR with HTBI primers. Each CDR3 protein gets one entry after TCRdb re-called the multiplex PCR reads with MiXCR. The sample includes more than 95,000 distinct CDR3 sequences, less than 55% of them seen just once. V was pared by 1 base and J by 0 bases, with 4 bases of the junction left unmatched. CDR1 is LNHDA, CDR2 SQIVND, per germline (reference sequence). The CDR3 is made up of 16 amino acids. For Graves' hyperthyroidism to be stable, ophthalmopathy could not progress within 18 months. PBMCs stemmed from under 11 ml fresh peripheral blood.

Material: blood. This receptor was identified in a man in his forties or fifties with Graves' hyperthyroidism. The chain carries TRBV19 and TRBJ2-7, with 9 bases that match TRBD2. CDR3 sequence: CASSIGGRAGSYEQYF. The CDR3 DNA sequence: TGTGCCAGTAGTATAGGCGGGAGGGCAGGCTCCTACGAGCAGTACTTC. The whole variable domain, remainder taken from reference TRBV19 and TRBJ2-7, is DGGITQSPKYLFRKEGQNVTLSCEQNLNHDAMYWYRQDPGQGLRLIYYSQIVNDFQKGDIAEGYSVSREKKESFPLTVTSAQKNPTAFYLCASSIGGRAGSYEQYFGPGTRLTVT.